This TCR beta chain was sequenced for a study of cytomegalovirus exposure and HLA in healthy donors. With regard to this clone: Its antigen remains unknown.

Study-level points and caveats: According to the study, around 180 TCR beta chains were cytomegalovirus-associated. Many donors shared some public TCRs, even though most TCR sequences were rare. Analysis was carried out at a later point, and it linked a missense DCLRE1C variant to TCR beta V- and J-gene trimming.

From germline, CDR1 is KGHSH and CDR2 LQKENI. The germline V and J ends were trimmed by 5 bases and 0 bases, with 8 bases remaining between them. The CDR3 has 14 amino acids. There were likely unrecorded immune exposures, though donors were nominally healthy when sampled. The PCR contained 60 Vbeta and 13 Jbeta primers. Sequenced by immunoSEQ multiplex PCR; TCRdb stores in-frame clones only, minus some. The profile shows approximately 190,000 clones, roughly four fifths of them singletons. The genes are TRBV18 and TRBJ1-5; possibly TRBD1 for D (5 bases). Material: PBMCs. The clonotype was recovered from a woman between 18 and 29 years old in good health and CMV-seronegative. The CDR3 bases are TGTGCCAGCTCATTACAGGATAGCAATCAGCCCCAGCATTTT. Translated: CASSLQDSNQPQHF.